This TCR beta chain was profiled in a study of T cell changes during pregnancy in multiple sclerosis (dated by TCRdb to 2018 to 2020). Broadly, across the study: The study looked at changes in the T cell repertoire across pregnancy in women with multiple sclerosis.

Preparation of the library involved the immunoSEQ multiplex PCR assay. The source is immuneACCESS, and TCRdb retained only in-frame sequences with V and J called. Part of the clones is not carried over; for the studies checked, unresolved V genes explain less than half of this, and the remainder is unexplained. This sample is represented by approximately 45,000 clones; 92% of them were singletons. The top ten hold roughly 0.7% of the sample. The junction shows trimming of 4 bases on V and 4 bases on J, and the gene matches do not reach 7 bases of it. The CDR3 holds 14 amino acids from the cysteine to the phenylalanine. The retained sequence is limited to the CDR3, 42 bases, with the frame set at the first base. Looking up the germline V gene yields CDR1 SGHRS and CDR2 YFSETQ. Details on this clone: It has no known antigen specificity. Within one base of it there is no much larger clone, and no base qualities were kept.

The material sequenced was CD4+ T cells from peripheral blood mononuclear cells, taken in the first trimester of pregnancy. This sequence uses TRBV5-1 and TRBJ2-7, and 8 junction bases match TRBD2. The clonotype comes from a female donor with multiple sclerosis, enrolled in a pregnancy study. The nucleotide sequence reads TGCGCCAGCAGCCCCTCGGGACTAGTTTACGAGCAGTACTTC. Its coded protein is CASSPSGLVYEQYF.